These 18 T cell receptor beta chains share one sample of origin, sequenced in a study of long-term antiretroviral therapy in people with HIV. At the survey level, the v3.0 immunoSEQ assay was run. Libraries were prepared by immunoSEQ multiplex PCR; TCRdb keeps only in-frame clonotypes and omits some of them. The data contain approximately 20,000 clones, around 80% of them singletons. The sequenced sample was unsorted PBMCs, obtained 4.1 years after starting antiretroviral therapy. Receptors originate from a woman aged 35 to 49 with HIV.

This rearrangement joins TRBV4-2 to TRBJ1-1; possibly TRBD1 for D (6 bases). This CDR3 contains 14 residues. V was clipped by 1 base and J by 4 bases, with 10 bases between them. Germline assignment: CDR1 LGHNA and CDR2 YNFKEQ. CDR3 protein: CASSQVTGPTEAFF. In DNA form, the CDR3 reads TGTGCCAGCAGCCAAGTTACAGGGCCCACTGAAGCTTTCTTT.

This sequence joins TRBV10-1 and TRBJ2-2, with D hard to call. This CDR3 spans 12 amino acids. Germline values: CDR1 WNHNN, CDR2 SYGVQD (reference sequence). V was shortened by 3 bases and J by 6 bases, with 5 bases between the two germline ends. In DNA, the CDR3 is TGCGCCAGCAGTGATATATCCGGGGAGCTGTTTTTT. It specifies CASSDISGELFF.

This chain links TRBV12-5 with TRBJ2-1; 7 bases fit TRBD2. Germline loops: CDR1 LGHNT, CDR2 FRNRAP. V lost 1 base and J lost 0; bases outside the gene matches: 6. The CDR3 has 17 residues. This chain's CDR3 is CASGLALREGSYNEQFF. The CDR3 DNA sequence: TGTGCTAGTGGTTTGGCCCTCAGGGAGGGCTCCTACAATGAGCAGTTCTTC.

The chain combines TRBV7-2 with TRBJ1-1; D perhaps matches TRBD1 (5 bases). V was cut by 5 bases and J by 1 base, with 8 bases left in between. Looked up from germline, CDR1 is SGHTA and CDR2 is FQGNSA. The CDR3 length is 13 residues. CDR3 region: CASSNRQNTEAFF. CDR3 DNA: TGTGCCAGCAGCAACAGGCAGAACACTGAAGCTTTCTTT. Complete variable domain (other parts from reference TRBV7-2 and TRBJ1-1): GAGVSQSPSNKVTEKGKDVELRCDPISGHTALYWYRQSLGQGLEFLIYFQGNSAPDKSGLPSDRFSAERTGGSVSTLTIQRTQQEDSAVYLCASSNRQNTEAFFGQGTRLTVV.

This chain links TRBV7-9 with TRBJ1-1; D might be TRBD1 (6 bases). CDR1 and CDR2 (germline): SEHNR, FQNEAQ (reference sequence). The CDR3 runs to 14 residues. Trimming stripped 3 bases from V and 2 bases from J, with 10 bases between. CDR3 region: CASSFQTGNTEAFF. In DNA, the CDR3 is TGTGCCAGCAGCTTTCAGACAGGCAACACTGAAGCTTTCTTT.

This chain joins TRBV19 and TRBJ1-1; 8 nucleotides line up with TRBD1. The V and J ends lost 3 bases and 1 base, in that order; junction bases with no gene match: 7. Germline V gene sequence: CDR1 LNHDA, CDR2 SQIVND (reference sequence). The CDR3 spans 16 residues. The CDR3: CASSIRLGTGNTEAFF. The CDR3 coding sequence is TGTGCCAGTAGTATTCGGCTAGGGACAGGGAACACTGAAGCTTTCTTT.

The chain combines TRBV9 with TRBJ1-2; 7 bases align to TRBD1. Germline V CDR1 and CDR2: SGDLS, YYNGEE. Trimming at V came to 5 bases and at J to 4 bases, leaving 14 bases not matched to a gene. The CDR3 is made up of 16 amino acids. This CDR3 is CASRAGGGTEAYGYTF. CDR3 DNA sequence: TGTGCCAGCAGAGCCGGGGGAGGGACAGAGGCCTATGGCTACACCTTC. The complete variable domain, with remaining parts taken from reference TRBV9 and TRBJ1-2, reads DSGVTQTPKHLITATGQRVTLRCSPRSGDLSVYWYQQSLDQGLQFLIQYYNGEERAKGNILERFSAQQFPDLHSELNLSSLELGDSALYFCASRAGGGTEAYGYTFGSGTRLTVV.

The chain has TRBV6-5 and TRBJ2-1; possibly TRBD1 or TRBD2 for D (5 bases each). Germline values: CDR1 MNHEY, CDR2 SVGAGI. V was cut by 6 bases and J by 2 bases, with 11 bases left in between. The CDR3 has 14 residues. The CDR3: CASSPLGAYNEQFF. Written as DNA, the CDR3 is TGTGCCAGCAGCCCTCTGGGGGCCTACAATGAGCAGTTCTTC.

J is TRBJ1-1 and V is TRBV6-6; the D is unclear. Per germline, CDR1 MNHNY and CDR2 SVGAGI (reference sequence). The CDR3 runs 13 residues. The V end lost 5 bases, the J end lost 2 bases, and 9 bases lay between the germline ends. The CDR3 DNA follows: TGTGCCAGCAGTGACCAGCGCAACACTGAAGCTTTCTTT. This codes for CASSDQRNTEAFF.

The chain carries TRBV19 and TRBJ1-1; D is ambiguous. Germline V lookup: CDR1 LNHDA, CDR2 SQIVND (reference sequence). V was trimmed by 3 bases and J by 4 bases, leaving 12 bases between them. The CDR3 is 14 amino acids. CDR3 coding DNA: TGTGCCAGTAGTATGACGGGTGGGAGCACTGAAGCTTTCTTT. It yields the protein CASSMTGGSTEAFF.

The CDR3 nucleotides read TGTGCCAGCAGTTTAAATGGTGGCGGTTTCACTGAAGCTTTCTTT. Residues: CASSLNGGGFTEAFF. The chain has TRBV27 and TRBJ1-1; no clear D gene. The germline V and J ends were trimmed by 2 bases and 4 bases, with 14 bases remaining between them. This CDR3 is 15 amino acids long. The germline CDR1 and CDR2 sequences are MNHEY and SMNVEV (reference sequence).

As DNA, the CDR3 is TGCAGCGTGGCGACGGGCCTTCAGAACACTGAAGCTTTCTTT. Translated: CSVATGLQNTEAFF. The chain combines TRBV29-1 with TRBJ1-1, with no clear D. Trimming left V 6 bases short and J 1 base short, with 15 bases between. The length of the CDR3 is 14 residues. Germline V gene sequence: CDR1 SQVTM, CDR2 ANQGSEA. The full variable domain, with the rest looked up from reference TRBV29-1 and TRBJ1-1, is SAVISQKPSRDICQRGTSLTIQCQVDSQVTMMFWYRQQPGQSLTLIATANQGSEATYESGFVIDKFPISRPNLTFSTLTVSNMSPEDSSIYLCSVATGLQNTEAFFGQGTRLTVV.

The chain uses TRBV28 and TRBJ1-5; D remains unclear. The CDR3 consists of 16 residues. Germline V gives CDR1 MDHEN, CDR2 SYDVKM. The V end lost 4 bases, the J end lost 1 base, and 14 bases lay between the germline ends. CDR3 nucleotides: TGTGCCAGCAGTTCCCCCGAAGGTGGAAGCAATCAGCCCCAGCATTTT. Residues: CASSSPEGGSNQPQHF.

The gene calls are TRBV27 and TRBJ2-5; D unclear. The CDR3 is made up of 11 amino acids. The ends were cut back, 4 bases at V and 2 bases at J, with 2 bases in the middle. Germline-derived CDR1 and CDR2 are MNHEY and SMNVEV (reference sequence). The CDR3, as DNA: TGTGCCAGCAGTTCGCAAGAGACCCAGTACTTC. Protein: CASSSQETQYF.

CDR3 in DNA: TGCGCCAGCAGCTTACAGGGGCGGAATGAAGATGGCTACACCTTC. It translates to CASSLQGRNEDGYTF. The V gene is TRBV5-1, the J gene TRBJ1-2; the match to TRBD1 covers 7 bases. The CDR3 runs to 15 residues. The V segment lost 2 bases and the J segment 6 bases; nucleotides outside the gene matches: 10. From germline, CDR1 is SGHRS and CDR2 YFSETQ.

The DNA for the CDR3 is TGTGCCAGCAGTGCCTGGATTACTTTGAACACCGGGGAGCTGTTTTTT. It encodes CASSAWITLNTGELFF. This chain connects TRBV2 to TRBJ2-2; unclear D gene. The CDR3 covers 16 residues. The ends were cut back, 4 bases at V and 1 base at J, with 13 bases in the middle. CDR1 and CDR2 (germline): SNHLY, FYNNEI.

The chain joins TRBV6-5 to TRBJ2-7; D ambiguous. The CDR3 is 14 amino acids. CDR1 and CDR2 (germline): MNHEY, SVGAGI. V was clipped by 1 base and J by 3 bases, with 10 bases between them. For the CDR3, the DNA is TGTGCCAGCAGTTACTACGGAACCAACTACGAGCAGTACTTC. It encodes CASSYYGTNYEQYF.

This chain links TRBV6-6 with TRBJ2-7; 8 bases match TRBD2. Germline assignment: CDR1 MNHNY and CDR2 SVGAGI (reference sequence). Trimming took 5 bases from V and 3 from J; bases not matched to a gene: 9. The CDR3 covers 15 residues. DNA of the CDR3: TGTGCCAGCAGTCCGACTAGCGCCACACACTACGAGCAGTACTTC. Encoded protein: CASSPTSATHYEQYF.